These 13 T cell receptor beta chains were all obtained from the same sample, sequenced in a study of T cells in Graves' hyperthyroidism and ophthalmopathy. Template material for amplifying TCR beta CDR3 regions consisted of RNA transcripts. Researchers ran a first-round RT-PCR on the TCR CDR3 using the HTBI primer set. TCRdb reprocessed the multiplex PCR reads with MiXCR, giving one entry per CDR3 protein. Of about 250,000 distinct CDR3 sequences listed, roughly a quarter are singletons. Sequenced material: blood. These receptors all stem from a woman in her forties with Graves' ophthalmopathy.

The rearrangement uses TRBV6-2 or TRBV6-3 and TRBJ2-7; D remains unclear. This CDR3 is 13 amino acids long. V was cut by 0 bases and J by 6 bases, with 9 bases left in between. Germline loops: CDR1 MNHEY, CDR2 SVGEGT. The CDR3 DNA reads TGTGCCAGCAGTTACTCATTGGTTCGCGAGCAGTACTTC. It yields the protein CASSYSLVREQYF.

The CDR3 nucleotides are TGTGCCAGCAGCTCCGGGGACTGGGGGAACACTGAAGCTTTCTTT. Encoded protein: CASSSGDWGNTEAFF. The rearrangement uses TRBV12-3 or TRBV12-4 and TRBJ1-1; weak D call: TRBD1 (5 bases). With 6 bases removed from V and 1 base from J, the gap between germline ends came to 15 bases. The CDR3 runs to 15 residues.

The chain carries TRBV6-2 or TRBV6-3 and TRBJ2-2; D is undetermined. The CDR3 is 13 amino acids. V was pared by 2 bases and J by 6 bases, with 7 bases between. Per the germline V gene, CDR1 is MNHEY and CDR2 is SVGEGT. In DNA form, the CDR3 reads TGTGCCAGCAGTTACAGCGCGGCCGGGGAGCTGTTTTTT. Translation gives CASSYSAAGELFF.

In its sample, this clonotype was seen many times. The chain couples TRBV20-1 to TRBJ2-5, with 7 bases fitting TRBD2. V gave up 5 bases and J gave up 4 bases; unmatched junction bases: 16. The CDR3 sequence is 16 residues long. CDR1 is DFQATT and CDR2 is SNEGSKA in the germline V gene (reference sequence). The CDR3 protein is CSAPTVGGRGGETQYF. The CDR3 nucleotides read TGCAGTGCTCCCACGGTGGGCGGGAGAGGAGGAGAGACCCAGTACTTC.

This clonotype was counted many times. V usage is TRBV27 and J usage is TRBJ2-5, with 7 bases that match TRBD1. The junction had 5 bases not matched to a gene; V was cut back by 2 bases and J by 5 bases. Germline CDR1 is MNHEY and CDR2 is SMNVEV (reference sequence). The CDR3 runs 14 residues. In nucleotides, the CDR3 is TGTGCCAGCAGTTTAGACAGGGAAACGGAGACCCAGTACTTC. It encodes CASSLDRETETQYF.

Many counts were recorded for this clonotype. This chain joins TRBV20-1 and TRBJ2-5, with D possibly being TRBD1 or TRBD2 (5 bases each). CDR3 length: 14 residues. CDR1 is DFQATT, CDR2 SNEGSKA, per germline (reference sequence). The V end lost 5 bases, the J end lost 8 bases, and 21 bases lay between the germline ends. Written as DNA, the CDR3 is TGCAGTGCTCCCCATACGGGACCCATAGAAACCCAGTACTTC. Translated, it gives CSAPHTGPIETQYF.

This clonotype has a handful of counts. The J gene is TRBJ2-7, the V gene TRBV12-3 or TRBV12-4, with 9 bases matching TRBD1. V trimming: 6 bases; J trimming: 2 bases; junction bases outside the gene matches: 8. The CDR3 is 15 amino acids. The CDR3 protein is CASSRTGTGTYEQYF. CDR3 nucleotide sequence: TGTGCCAGCAGCCGAACCGGGACAGGGACCTACGAGCAGTACTTC.

The rearrangement links TRBV6-2 or TRBV6-3 to TRBJ2-7; 8 bases match TRBD1. The CDR3 spans 16 residues. The germline V gene encodes CDR1 MNHEY and CDR2 SVGEGT. V gave up 6 bases and J gave up 3 bases; unmatched junction bases: 13. The CDR3 is CASSDPRDRIIYEQYF. The CDR3 DNA follows: TGTGCCAGCAGCGACCCCCGGGACAGGATCATCTACGAGCAGTACTTC.

This clonotype was seen only a few times. CDR3 DNA: TGTGCCAGCAGTTTAGCGGGGACAGAAGAGACCCAGTACTTC. This encodes CASSLAGTEETQYF. The V call is TRBV12-3 or TRBV12-4, the J call TRBJ2-5, with 7 bases fitting TRBD1. The CDR3 runs 14 residues. J lost 3 bases, V lost 0 bases, and 1 base had no gene match.

This clonotype was found many times. This chain joins TRBV30 and TRBJ2-7; tentative D call: TRBD1 (5 bases). CDR1 and CDR2 from the germline V gene are GTSNPN and SVGIG (reference sequence). Trimming cost V 1 base and J 2 bases, with 9 bases left between them. The CDR3 loop spans 13 amino acids. Here the CDR3 DNA reads TGTGCCTGGAGTGAATGGGGCCCCTACGAGCAGTACTTC. This codes for CAWSEWGPYEQYF. Using reference TRBV30 and TRBJ2-7 for the parts outside the CDR3, the full variable domain is SQTIHQWPATLVQPVGSPLSLECTVEGTSNPNLYWYRQAAGRGLQLLFYSVGIGQISSEVPQNLSASRPQDRQFILSSKKLLLSDSGFYLCAWSEWGPYEQYFGPGTRLTVT.

This sequence joins TRBV4-2 and TRBJ1-2, with 7 bases matching TRBD1. The CDR3 is 15 residues long. Germline CDR1 LGHNA, CDR2 YNFKEQ. V was clipped by 1 base and J by 3 bases; unmatched bases: 5. CDR3: CASSQGQGLYYGYTF. In nucleotides, the CDR3 is TGTGCCAGCAGCCAAGGACAGGGCCTCTACTATGGCTACACCTTC.

This clonotype was seen ten or more times. V is TRBV6-5 and J is TRBJ2-2; TRBD1 matches at 9 bases. Germline CDR1 and CDR2: MNHEY and SVGAGI. The length of the CDR3 is 17 residues. V trimming: 2 bases; J trimming: 2 bases; junction bases outside the gene matches: 6. The CDR3 loop reads CASSYLGQGHNTGELFF. The CDR3 DNA reads as TGTGCCAGCAGTTACCTCGGACAGGGGCACAACACCGGGGAGCTGTTTTTT.

This clonotype occurred many times. The chain joins TRBV7-8 to TRBJ1-3, with D possibly being TRBD1 (5 bases). This CDR3 comprises 15 residues. Germline assignment: CDR1 SGHVS and CDR2 FQNEAQ. Trimming shortened V by 5 bases and J by 1 base, and 12 bases separated the two germline ends. The CDR3 bases are TGTGCCAGCAGCCCCGAAAGGGGATCTGGAAACACCATATATTTT. This encodes CASSPERGSGNTIYF.